A single sample is the source of the 23 T cell receptor beta chains below, sequenced in a study of T cell responses to AZD1222 COVID-19 vaccine. The assay was immunoSEQ multiplex PCR, and TCRdb's table has in-frame clones only and misses some. This sample has about 150,000 clones, with approximately 91% found just once. Sample: peripheral blood, taken 28 days after the second AZD1222 dose. Receptors originate from an adult who received the AZD1222 COVID-19 vaccine.

The genes are TRBV11-1 and TRBJ2-7; 8 bases are a match to TRBD2. The CDR3 loop spans 15 amino acids. The J segment lost 3 bases and the V segment lost 5 bases, leaving 9 bases of the junction unmatched. The V gene's germline CDR1 is SGHAT and CDR2 FQDESV (reference sequence). CDR3 in DNA: TGTGCCAGCAGCCGAATTAGCGGGGAACACTACGAGCAGTACTTC. Protein product: CASSRISGEHYEQYF.

This CDR3 reads CASSLSGREYGYTF. The CDR3 DNA reads TGCGCCAGCAGCTTGTCAGGCCGCGAATATGGCTACACCTTC. The chain has TRBV5-1 and TRBJ1-2; no firm D call. In germline, CDR1 is SGHRS, CDR2 YFSETQ. V gave up 1 base and J gave up 5 bases, with 12 bases separating them. This CDR3 spans 14 amino acids.

The V call is TRBV6-5, the J call TRBJ2-3, with 8 bases identical to TRBD2. This CDR3 spans 15 amino acids. Trimming at V came to 7 bases and at J to 2 bases, leaving 8 bases not matched to a gene. CDR1 and CDR2 from the germline V gene are MNHEY and SVGAGI. The CDR3 DNA reads as TGTGCCAGCAAAGGCGGAGGACTAGCCACAGATACGCAGTATTTT. Protein product: CASKGGGLATDTQYF.

Note on this clone: In the same sample, other DNA sequences code for this CDR3. The rearrangement uses TRBV5-1 and TRBJ2-7; 9 bases map to TRBD2. This CDR3 contains 14 residues. J lost 0 bases, V lost 4 bases, and 2 bases had no gene match. CDR1 and CDR2 from the germline V gene are SGHRS and YFSETQ. The CDR3 DNA reads TGCGCCAGCAGCCTTAGCGGGAGCTCCTACGAGCAGTACTTC. Amino acid sequence: CASSLSGSSYEQYF.

This sequence joins TRBV3-1 (or the pseudogene TRBV3-2) and TRBJ2-5, with D possibly being TRBD1 (6 bases). Trimming cost V 3 bases and J 5 bases, with 19 bases left between them. Germline V gives CDR1 LGHDT, CDR2 YNNKEL (reference sequence). CDR3 length equals 16 residues. DNA for the CDR3: TGTGCCAGCAGCCAGCCCACCCCCAGGGGACCGGAGACCCAGTACTTC. It is translated as CASSQPTPRGPETQYF.

This clone was observed once. J is TRBJ2-3 and V is TRBV11-3; the D is unclear. Germline CDR1 is SGHNT and CDR2 is YENEEA. Trimming pared 5 bases from V and 2 bases from J, leaving 11 bases between. The CDR3 runs 14 residues. The CDR3 region is CASSHRGPTDTQYF. As DNA, the CDR3 is TGTGCCAGCAGCCACCGTGGCCCCACAGATACGCAGTATTTT.

The chain couples TRBV27 to TRBJ2-7; tentatively, D is TRBD2 (5 bases). V lost 0 bases and J 4 bases, leaving 16 bases between the germline ends. This CDR3 spans 16 amino acids. Germline V gene data show CDR1 as MNHEY and CDR2 as SMNVEV (reference sequence). CDR3 bases: TGTGCCAGCAGTTTATCGCTGGTCCTAGCCTCGTACGAGCAGTACTTC. Amino acids: CASSLSLVLASYEQYF.

The J gene is TRBJ1-1, the V gene TRBV7-8, with a tentative D call TRBD1 (5 bases). The CDR3 totals 14 residues. V lost 3 bases to trimming and J lost 5 bases, with 13 bases between them. Germline-derived CDR1 and CDR2 are SGHVS and FQNEAQ. The chain's CDR3 is CASSFPGGITEAFF. The CDR3 nucleotides read TGTGCCAGCAGCTTCCCTGGGGGGATAACTGAAGCTTTCTTT.

The chain couples TRBV19 to TRBJ2-3, with TRBD2 as a possible D gene (6 bases). Between the trimmed V and J ends, which lost 0 bases and 4 bases, there was a span of 14 bases. Germline V lookup: CDR1 LNHDA, CDR2 SQIVND (reference sequence). The length of the CDR3 is 16 residues. The CDR3 here is CASSIDHTPGADTQYF. The DNA of the CDR3 is TGTGCCAGTAGTATAGATCACACACCGGGGGCAGATACGCAGTATTTT.

J is TRBJ2-1 and V is TRBV24-1, with 7 bases lining up with TRBD2. The germline gives CDR1 KGHDR, CDR2 SFDVKD. V lost 5 bases to trimming and J lost 7 bases; unmatched junction nucleotides: 1. CDR3 length: 12 amino acids. The CDR3 loop reads CATSGGGNEQFF. The DNA for the CDR3 is TGTGCCACCAGTGGGGGGGGTAATGAGCAGTTCTTC.

This rearrangement joins TRBV6-1 to TRBJ1-3, with D possibly being TRBD1 (6 bases). The CDR3 consists of 16 residues. The V and J ends lost 2 bases and 0 bases respectively, with 11 bases between them. Germline values: CDR1 MNHNS, CDR2 SASEGT. The CDR3 protein is CASSERWTASGNTIYF. The CDR3 DNA reads TGTGCCAGCAGTGAAAGGTGGACAGCCTCTGGAAACACCATATATTTT.

The CDR3 nucleotides read TGCGCCAGCAGCTTGGCCGGGCTGAGTAACTACGAGCAGTACTTC. It encodes CASSLAGLSNYEQYF. J is TRBJ2-7 and V is TRBV5-1; no clear D gene. V was cut by 0 bases and J by 3 bases, with 13 bases left in between. The CDR3 runs to 15 residues. Germline CDR1 and CDR2: SGHRS and YFSETQ.

The chain combines TRBV6-2 or TRBV6-3 with TRBJ1-2, with D unresolved. The V end was cut by 5 bases, the J end by 0 bases, with 10 bases between. The CDR3 contains 14 residues. Germline CDR1 is MNHEY and CDR2 is SVGEGT. CDR3 residues: CASSPTETNYGYTF. The CDR3 DNA reads as TGTGCCAGCAGTCCGACGGAGACTAACTATGGCTACACCTTC.

This chain joins TRBV19 and TRBJ1-1, with TRBD1 as a possible D gene (5 bases). V lost 4 bases, J lost 5 bases, and 14 bases lay in between. This CDR3 is 14 amino acids long. Per germline, CDR1 LNHDA and CDR2 SQIVND (reference sequence). This CDR3 is CASSTPGVGTEAFF. As DNA, the CDR3 is TGTGCCAGTAGTACCCCGGGGGTCGGGACTGAAGCTTTCTTT. Using reference TRBV19 and TRBJ1-1 for the parts outside the CDR3, the full variable domain is DGGITQSPKYLFRKEGQNVTLSCEQNLNHDAMYWYRQDPGQGLRLIYYSQIVNDFQKGDIAEGYSVSREKKESFPLTVTSAQKNPTAFYLCASSTPGVGTEAFFGQGTRLTVV.

CDR3 sequence: CASSVGLGPPIAGGPTSEQFF. The CDR3, as DNA: TGTGCCAGCAGTGTCGGTTTAGGCCCACCGATAGCGGGAGGTCCCACCTCTGAGCAGTTCTTC. V and J are TRBV2 and TRBJ2-1; 10 bases map to TRBD2. The CDR3 has 21 amino acids. J lost 9 bases, V lost 4 bases, and 27 bases had no gene match. Germline-derived CDR1 and CDR2 are SNHLY and FYNNEI.

V and J are TRBV5-1 and TRBJ1-6; D possibly corresponds to TRBD1 (6 bases). The V gene lost 0 bases and the J gene lost 7 bases, with 11 bases spanning the gap. Germline V CDR1 and CDR2: SGHRS, YFSETQ. The CDR3 is 15 amino acids. The CDR3 protein is CASSLGTGTNSPLHF. In DNA, the CDR3 is TGCGCCAGCAGCTTGGGTACAGGGACCAATTCACCCCTCCACTTT.

The chain recombines TRBV5-1 with TRBJ1-1; D ambiguous. CDR1 SGHRS and CDR2 YFSETQ come from the germline V gene. Trimming stripped 0 bases from V and 0 bases from J, with 9 bases between. The CDR3 extends over 15 amino acids. The CDR3 reads CASSLVDTLNTEAFF. In DNA form, the CDR3 reads TGCGCCAGCAGCTTGGTAGACACGTTGAACACTGAAGCTTTCTTT.

The chain links TRBV19 to TRBJ1-1; the match to TRBD1 covers 7 bases. Germline assignment: CDR1 LNHDA and CDR2 SQIVND (reference sequence). The ends lost 6 bases at V and 0 bases at J; junction bases unmatched: 7. There are 15 residues in the CDR3. CDR3 loop: CASRELQGMNTEAFF. The CDR3 coding sequence is TGTGCCAGTAGGGAACTACAGGGGATGAACACTGAAGCTTTCTTT.

The chain has TRBV5-4 and TRBJ2-7, with D possibly TRBD2 on 6 matching bases. This CDR3 has 14 amino acids. Trimming took off 4 bases at V and 0 bases at J, with 11 bases between the two ends. CDR1 is SGHNT, CDR2 YYREEE, per germline (reference sequence). In nucleotides, the CDR3 is TGTGCCAGCAGCCCATTCGGGAGCTCCTACGAGCAGTACTTC. As protein: CASSPFGSSYEQYF.

CDR3 in DNA: TGTGCCAGCAGTGGGGACAGGGGGCAATTTTTCTATGGCTACACCTTC. Its translation: CASSGDRGQFFYGYTF. V gene TRBV28 combines with J gene TRBJ1-2; 12 bases map to TRBD1. CDR1 and CDR2 from the germline V gene are MDHEN and SYDVKM. Losses at the gene ends were 5 bases for V and 4 bases for J; bases not matched to a gene: 8. The CDR3 has 16 residues.

The chain carries TRBV18 and TRBJ2-1, with D hard to call. This CDR3 comprises 13 residues. The germline V gene has CDR1 KGHSH and CDR2 LQKENI. V lost 1 base and J lost 9, with 10 bases in between. In nucleotides, the CDR3 is TGTGCCAGCTCACCACTCAGTCTGGGTGAGCAGTTCTTC. This codes for CASSPLSLGEQFF.

V gene TRBV9 combines with J gene TRBJ2-1; 11 bases map to TRBD2. This CDR3 has 17 residues. V gave up 3 bases and J gave up 7 bases; unmatched junction bases: 12. Germline-derived CDR1 and CDR2 are SGDLS and YYNGEE. CDR3 in DNA: TGTGCCAGCAGCGCCCCACTAGCGGGAGTTTTGGCGAATGAGCAGTTCTTC. Protein sequence: CASSAPLAGVLANEQFF.

V is TRBV7-8 and J is TRBJ1-5, with 7 nucleotides matching TRBD1. Germline CDR1 and CDR2: SGHVS and FQNEAQ. J gave up 3 bases and V 3 bases, and 8 bases lay outside the gene matches. The CDR3 has 16 residues. The CDR3: CASSFRTGADNQPQHF. As DNA, the CDR3 is TGTGCCAGCAGCTTCCGAACAGGGGCGGACAATCAGCCCCAGCATTTT. The variable domain in full, with the rest retrieved from reference TRBV7-8 and TRBJ1-5, is GAGVSQSPRYKVAKRGQDVALRCDPISGHVSLFWYQQALGQGPEFLTYFQNEAQLDKSGLPSDRFFAERPEGSVSTLKIQRTQQEDSAVYLCASSFRTGADNQPQHFGDGTRLSIL.